This TCR beta chain was found in a study of blood T cell repertoires in COVID-19. Study summary: COVID-19 samples, acute and convalescent, were from the United States, Italy and Spain. The cDNA or gDNA used as material had been derived from T cells, B-cell-depleted T cells, or PBMCs.

In Seattle, patients joined the study during active infection and were tracked longitudinally. Per the original data handling: Estimation of nucleated cell counts relied on the amplification of reference gene primers. Repertoires were generated with immunoSEQ multiplex PCR, while TCRdb's copy carries only in-frame clones and drops some. V, J and clone size are taken as reported in that table, and D and trimming were inferred from the DNA itself. The table records about 200,000 clones, approximately 86% of them present only once. The receptor was derived from a woman between 45 and 60 years old with COVID-19, enrolled during active disease. The sequenced sample consisted of peripheral blood.

This chain's CDR3 is CASSLGGQGLSYEQYF. The CDR3 region has the DNA TGTGCCAGCAGTTTAGGAGGACAGGGCCTCTCCTACGAGCAGTACTTC. The J gene is TRBJ2-7, the V gene TRBV28; 8 positions agree with TRBD1. V dropped 2 bases and J dropped 0; count of bases not matched to a gene: 6. Germline V CDR1 and CDR2: MDHEN, SYDVKM. This CDR3 is 16 amino acids long.